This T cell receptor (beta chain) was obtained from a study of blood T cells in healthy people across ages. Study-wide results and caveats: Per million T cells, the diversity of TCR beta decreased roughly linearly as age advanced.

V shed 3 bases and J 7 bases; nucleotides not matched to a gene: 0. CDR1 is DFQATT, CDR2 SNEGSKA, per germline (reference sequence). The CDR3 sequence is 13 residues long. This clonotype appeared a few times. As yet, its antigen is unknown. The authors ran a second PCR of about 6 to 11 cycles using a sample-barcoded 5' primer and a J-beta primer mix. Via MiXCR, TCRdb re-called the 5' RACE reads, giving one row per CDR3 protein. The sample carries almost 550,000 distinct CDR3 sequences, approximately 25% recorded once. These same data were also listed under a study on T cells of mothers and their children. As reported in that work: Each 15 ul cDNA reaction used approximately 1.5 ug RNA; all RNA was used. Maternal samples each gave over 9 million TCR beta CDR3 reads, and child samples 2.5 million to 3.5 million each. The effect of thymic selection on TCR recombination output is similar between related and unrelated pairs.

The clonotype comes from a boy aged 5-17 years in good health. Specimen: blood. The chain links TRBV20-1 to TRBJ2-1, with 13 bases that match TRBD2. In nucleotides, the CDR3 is TGCAGTGCTAGGGGACTAGCGGGAAATGAGCAGTTCTTC. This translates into CSARGLAGNEQFF.